The 9 T cell receptor beta chains listed next were all sequenced from one sample in a study of tumor-infiltrating lymphocytes in primary liver carcinoma. Researchers drew blood RNA from unsorted whole blood and extracted germline DNA as well. Synthesis of TCR beta cDNA was carried out from 500 ng total RNA with a constant-region primer. Three nested multiplex PCR rounds, a slightly modified ARM-PCR method, built the TCR beta libraries. The opening two PCR rounds, about 11 cycles each, paired TRBV1-TRBV30 forward primers with a C-beta reverse primer. TCRdb re-analysed the multiplex PCR reads in MiXCR, keeping a single row per CDR3 protein. Of 300,000 to 400,000 distinct CDR3 sequences detected, about 60% appear once; the ten largest clones hold about 8.4%. Sequencing was performed on peripheral blood. The receptors originated from a man between 35 and 55 years old with primary liver carcinoma and hepatitis B virus infection.

The chain links TRBV29-1 to TRBJ1-4, with D perhaps matching TRBD1 (5 bases). This CDR3 region has 14 residues. Trimming shortened V by 4 bases and J by 8 bases, and 17 bases separated the two germline ends. Germline V lookup: CDR1 SQVTM, CDR2 ANQGSEA. The CDR3 DNA is TGCAGCGTTGGAGAATTTCAGGGTTCCGAAAAACTGTTTTTT. It codes for CSVGEFQGSEKLFF.

In this sample, this clonotype turned up once. The chain is built from TRBV6-1 and TRBJ2-1, with 9 bases that match TRBD1. The closer fit of TRBJ2-7 to the DNA end suggests the J call may be wrong. The V gene's germline CDR1 is MNHNS and CDR2 SASEGT. This CDR3 comprises 16 residues. The CDR3 is CASSERGTGNFYEQYF. CDR3 nucleotides: TGTGCCAGCAGTGAAAGGGGGACAGGGAACTTCTACGAGCAGTACTTC.

This clonotype was picked up one time. A much larger clone differs from this one at a single base, so this may be a read error. V is TRBV10-3 and J is TRBJ1-2; a weak D match, TRBD1 (6 bases). The V end lost 4 bases, the J end lost 6 bases, and 12 bases lay between the germline ends. The CDR3 is 13 amino acids. In germline, CDR1 is ENHRY, CDR2 SYGVKD. The CDR3 here is CAISGPQGHGYTF. DNA for the CDR3: TGTGCCATCAGTGGGCCACAGGGTCATGGCTACACCTTC.

Concerning this clonotype itself: It may be a read error: a sequence one base away is much more abundant. The chain combines TRBV29-1 with TRBJ2-5, with TRBD2 matching over 9 bases. Germline CDR1 and CDR2: SQVTM and ANQGSEA. CDR3 size: 14 residues. J gave up 0 bases and V 7 bases, and 6 bases lay outside the gene matches. In nucleotides, the CDR3 is TGCAGCGCTCACCGACTAGCGGACCAAGAGACCCAGTACTTC. Translated, it gives CSAHRLADQETQYF.

About this clonotype: The germline gene is not matched at one end of the junction; a read error may be the cause. V and J are TRBV12-3 or TRBV12-4 and TRBJ2-3; D uncertain. The CDR3 runs to 15 residues. CDR3 region: CANSLDAGAADTQYF. CDR3 coding DNA: TGTGCCAACAGTTTAGATGCTGGAGCCGCGGATACGCAGTATTTT.

On this clonotype: The junction does not match germline at one end; this may be a read error. The chain couples TRBV6-1 to TRBJ2-3; D possibly matches TRBD1 or TRBD2 (5 bases each). This CDR3 is built from 15 residues. Looked up from germline, CDR1 is MNHNS and CDR2 is SASEGT. CDR3: CASRIRDGPTGTQYF. In DNA form, the CDR3 reads TGTGCCAGCCGCATCCGGGACGGACCCACAGGTACGCAGTATTTT.

The rearrangement uses TRBV4-3 and TRBJ2-7, with TRBD2 identical over 7 bases. This CDR3 is 16 amino acids long. Germline trimming cut 4 bases from V and 1 base from J; bases unmatched to any gene: 10. Germline V gene lookup returns CDR1 LGHNA and CDR2 YSLEER. CDR3 DNA sequence: TGCGCCAGCAGCCCAAAGTGGGGGGGAAGGTCCTACGAGCAGTACTTC. Residues: CASSPKWGGRSYEQYF.

The rearrangement joins TRBV11-2 to TRBJ2-7; D gene unclear. Germline loops: CDR1 SGHAT, CDR2 FQNNGV. Trimming shortened V by 5 bases and J by 5 bases, and 13 bases separated the two germline ends. The CDR3 covers 13 residues. CDR3 protein: CASSRAERHEQYF. Written as DNA, the CDR3 is TGTGCCAGCAGCCGGGCTGAACGGCACGAGCAGTACTTC. Using reference TRBV11-2 and TRBJ2-7 for the parts outside the CDR3, the full variable domain is EAGVAQSPRYKIIEKRQSVAFWCNPISGHATLYWYQQILGQGPKLLIQFQNNGVVDDSQLPKDRFSAERLKGVDSTLKIQPAKLEDSAVYLCASSRAERHEQYFGPGTRLTVT.

The chain joins TRBV10-3 to TRBJ2-3; a weak D match, TRBD1 (5 bases). Looked up from germline, CDR1 is ENHRY and CDR2 is SYGVKD. The germline V and J ends were trimmed by 9 bases and 5 bases, with 15 bases remaining between them. CDR3 length equals 13 residues. The CDR3 region is CAIDRWGIDTQYF. The CDR3 DNA follows: TGTGCCATAGACCGGTGGGGCATAGATACGCAGTATTTT.